What follows are 26 T cell receptor beta chains derived from one specimen sequenced in a study of CD8 T cells in Susac syndrome (dated by TCRdb to between 2018 and 2021). The protocol used for the library was the immunoSEQ multiplex PCR assay. RNA was extracted using the RNeasy kit, and roughly 0.45 to 1 microgram was reverse transcribed with random hexamers. Clones were called with MiXCR by TCRdb after fastp trimmed the public reads at Q25, and only in-frame beta chains were retained. One record per CDR3 amino acid sequence lists the most common genes and DNA. Recorded for this sample are roughly 120,000 distinct CDR3 sequences; approximately 93% of them occurred a single time. The ten largest clones represent under 0.095% of the sample. The sequencing input was CD4+ T cells from PBMCs. The receptors here all came from a human donor with multiple sclerosis.

In this sample, this clonotype turned up a few times. V is TRBV6-2 or TRBV6-3 and J is TRBJ2-7; D is unclear. The CDR3 consists of 14 residues. Looked up from germline, CDR1 is MNHEY and CDR2 is SVGEGT. V shed 7 bases and J shed 0 bases, with 13 bases lying between them. CDR3 sequence: CASTRGGISYEQYF. For the CDR3, the DNA is TGTGCCAGCACCAGAGGTGGTATCTCCTACGAGCAGTACTTC.

The chain uses TRBV20-1 and TRBJ1-1, with D hard to call. V shed 6 bases and J shed 0 bases, with 11 bases lying between them. Germline loops: CDR1 DFQATT, CDR2 SNEGSKA (reference sequence). The CDR3 spans 13 residues. For the CDR3, the DNA is TGCAGTGCCACCTCAGTCTTGAACACTGAAGCTTTCTTT. As protein: CSATSVLNTEAFF.

This chain links TRBV7-2 with TRBJ2-7; unclear D gene. The ends were cut back, 3 bases at V and 1 base at J, with 4 bases in the middle. Germline-derived CDR1 and CDR2 are SGHTA and FQGNSA. The CDR3 has 12 residues. The CDR3 DNA sequence: TGTGCCAGCAGCTTCCCTTCCTACGAGCAGTACTTC. Residues: CASSFPSYEQYF.

The chain carries TRBV3-1 and TRBJ1-1; 7 bases map to TRBD1. Germline-derived CDR1 and CDR2 are LGHDT and YNNKEL (reference sequence). The CDR3 runs 16 residues. Unmatched junction bases numbered 5, after V lost 0 bases and J lost 1 base. The CDR3 reads CASSQDPTGPNTEAFF. In DNA, the CDR3 is TGTGCCAGCAGCCAAGACCCGACAGGGCCGAACACTGAAGCTTTCTTT.

This rearrangement joins TRBV15 to TRBJ2-1; 7 bases align to TRBD2. Germline CDR1 reads LNHNV; CDR2 reads YYDKDF (reference sequence). The CDR3 loop spans 15 amino acids. Trimming cost V 1 base and J 4 bases; bases outside gene matches: 4. The CDR3 bases are TGTGCCACCAGCAGAGGAGGGACTACTTACAATGAGCAGTTCTTC. Its translation is CATSRGGTTYNEQFF.

This chain uses TRBV5-6 with TRBJ1-1; 7 nucleotides line up with TRBD1. The V gene's germline CDR1 is SGHDT and CDR2 YYEEEE. This CDR3 is built from 16 residues. The J segment lost 2 bases and the V segment lost 4 bases, leaving 11 bases of the junction unmatched. CDR3 nucleotide sequence: TGTGCCAGCAGCCCCATCGACAGGGAGGGAAACACTGAAGCTTTCTTT. Amino acids: CASSPIDREGNTEAFF.

In its sample, this clonotype was seen a few times. The CDR3 region has the DNA TGTGCCAGCTCACCACCGTCTAACGAGCAGTACTTC. Translated: CASSPPSNEQYF. V gene TRBV18 combines with J gene TRBJ2-7; D gene uncertain. Germline V gene data show CDR1 as KGHSH and CDR2 as LQKENI. The V and J ends lost 0 bases and 5 bases respectively, with 5 bases between them. CDR3 length: 12 amino acids.

The rearrangement links TRBV20-1 to TRBJ2-7; 8 positions agree with TRBD1. Germline-derived CDR1 and CDR2 are DFQATT and SNEGSKA (reference sequence). V lost 4 bases to trimming and J lost 5 bases; unmatched junction nucleotides: 7. The CDR3 is 13 amino acids. CDR3 protein: CSAMRDRFNEQYF. The DNA for the CDR3 is TGCAGTGCTATGCGGGACAGGTTCAACGAGCAGTACTTC.

The gene calls are TRBV7-2 and TRBJ2-7; weak D call: TRBD1 (6 bases). The length of the CDR3 is 14 residues. Germline values: CDR1 SGHTA, CDR2 FQGNSA. Trimming cost V 2 bases and J 1 base, with 9 bases left between them. As DNA, the CDR3 is TGTGCCAGCAGCTTAACCGGACAGTCCTACGAGCAGTACTTC. It yields the protein CASSLTGQSYEQYF.

This chain joins TRBV6-2 or TRBV6-3 and TRBJ2-4; 7 bases are a match to TRBD1. Germline V CDR1 and CDR2: MNHEY, SVGEGT. The length of the CDR3 is 14 residues. Trimming at V came to 2 bases and at J to 8 bases, leaving 6 bases not matched to a gene. CDR3 protein: CASSYPSQGDIQYF. The CDR3 nucleotides are TGTGCCAGCAGTTACCCCTCCCAGGGGGACATTCAGTACTTC.

The rearrangement links TRBV7-2 to TRBJ1-2, with unresolved D. CDR1 is SGHTA, CDR2 FQGNSA, per germline. Trimming took off 1 base at V and 3 bases at J, with 9 bases between the two ends. The CDR3 runs to 14 residues. This CDR3 reads CASSLVGMDYGYTF. DNA for the CDR3: TGTGCCAGCAGCTTAGTCGGTATGGACTATGGCTACACCTTC.

This chain connects TRBV9 to TRBJ2-3; D is perhaps TRBD1 (6 bases). The V end lost 6 bases, the J end lost 0 bases, and 11 bases lay between the germline ends. Germline loops: CDR1 SGDLS, CDR2 YYNGEE. This CDR3 is 14 amino acids long. This chain's CDR3 is CASKEGVSTDTQYF. The CDR3 bases are TGTGCCAGCAAAGAGGGGGTGAGCACAGATACGCAGTATTTT.

This clonotype was detected only once. The CDR3 loop reads CSGSQGRNTEAFF. In nucleotides, the CDR3 is TGCAGCGGGAGTCAGGGGAGGAACACTGAAGCTTTCTTT. This sequence joins TRBV29-1 and TRBJ1-1, with a weak D call TRBD1 (6 bases). CDR1 is SQVTM and CDR2 is ANQGSEA in the germline V gene. The CDR3 length is 13 residues. With 7 bases removed from V and 1 base from J, the gap between germline ends came to 13 bases.

The chain carries TRBV24-1 and TRBJ1-6, with a possible D match to TRBD1 (5 bases). The germline gives CDR1 KGHDR, CDR2 SFDVKD. There are 14 residues in the CDR3. Trimming took off 10 bases at V and 3 bases at J, with 12 bases between the two ends. The DNA for the CDR3 is TGTGCCACTCCGCTACAGGACTATAATTCACCCCTCCACTTT. As protein: CATPLQDYNSPLHF.

There are a few counts of this clonotype. The chain recombines TRBV7-2 with TRBJ1-1; D uncertain. The V gene lost 3 bases and the J gene lost 1 base, with 6 bases spanning the gap. Germline V gene sequence: CDR1 SGHTA, CDR2 FQGNSA. This CDR3 is built from 13 residues. CDR3 sequence reads: CASSFGRNTEAFF. The CDR3 DNA follows: TGTGCCAGCAGCTTCGGGAGGAACACTGAAGCTTTCTTT.

The V and J genes are TRBV7-2 and TRBJ1-2; 11 nucleotides line up with TRBD1. In germline, CDR1 is SGHTA, CDR2 FQGNSA. The V and J ends lost 4 bases and 3 bases, in that order; junction bases with no gene match: 10. This CDR3 region has 17 residues. CDR3: CASSSTGTGGRYYGYTF. Here the CDR3 DNA reads TGTGCCAGCAGCTCAACCGGGACAGGGGGTCGGTACTATGGCTACACCTTC.

The chain couples TRBV7-6 to TRBJ2-1; tentative D call: TRBD2 (6 bases). Germline CDR1 reads SGHVS; CDR2 reads FNYEAQ. The CDR3 is 15 amino acids. With 5 bases removed from V and 7 bases from J, the gap between germline ends came to 18 bases. The CDR3: CASSPRMGGRNEQFF. CDR3 in DNA: TGTGCCAGCAGCCCCCGGATGGGAGGACGGAATGAGCAGTTCTTC.

The chain carries TRBV5-4 and TRBJ1-1, with 9 positions matching TRBD1. The CDR3 sequence is 14 residues long. The ends lost 0 bases at V and 5 bases at J; junction bases unmatched: 2. In germline, CDR1 is SGHNT, CDR2 YYREEE (reference sequence). The CDR3 region is CASSLDRGRTEAFF. CDR3 coding DNA: TGTGCCAGCAGCTTGGACAGGGGGCGAACTGAAGCTTTCTTT.

The chain combines TRBV19 with TRBJ2-3; D is possibly TRBD2 (6 bases). The CDR3 has 16 residues. V was pared by 2 bases and J by 4 bases, with 16 bases between. Germline values: CDR1 LNHDA, CDR2 SQIVND (reference sequence). The CDR3 reads CASSINGGAGADTQYF. The CDR3 nucleotides are TGTGCCAGTAGTATAAACGGAGGGGCCGGGGCAGATACGCAGTATTTT.

The chain is built from TRBV6-5 and TRBJ2-2; D is uncertain. This CDR3 comprises 16 residues. The V end was cut by 4 bases, the J end by 1 base, with 13 bases between. CDR1 is MNHEY, CDR2 SVGAGI, per germline. The CDR3 loop is CASSSSRAENTGELFF. CDR3 nucleotides: TGTGCCAGCAGTTCCTCTCGGGCAGAGAACACCGGGGAGCTGTTTTTT.

The chain carries TRBV7-2 and TRBJ1-6, with TRBD1 matching 7 bases. This CDR3 has 15 residues. The junction had 8 bases not matched to a gene; V was cut back by 5 bases and J by 7 bases. CDR1 SGHTA and CDR2 FQGNSA come from the germline V gene. CDR3 protein: CASSIRQGGNSPLHF. The CDR3 DNA follows: TGTGCCAGCAGCATAAGACAGGGCGGAAATTCACCCCTCCACTTT.

The chain couples TRBV12-3 or TRBV12-4 to TRBJ2-3, with 9 bases aligning to TRBD2. CDR3 length: 16 residues. Germline trimming cut 2 bases from V and 4 bases from J; bases unmatched to any gene: 7. For the CDR3, the DNA is TGTGCCAGCAGTTTACAGGCGGGGGGGGCTTCAGATACGCAGTATTTT. Its translation is CASSLQAGGASDTQYF.

The V call is TRBV4-3, the J call TRBJ2-3, with D uncertain. CDR1 LGHNA and CDR2 YSLEER come from the germline V gene. The CDR3 is made up of 13 amino acids. V was shortened by 0 bases and J by 10 bases, with 11 bases between the two germline ends. CDR3 amino acids: CASSQEISPSQYF. CDR3 DNA: TGCGCCAGCAGCCAAGAAATCTCTCCTTCGCAGTATTTT.

V and J are TRBV5-1 and TRBJ1-1; D unresolved. V was pared by 1 base and J by 3 bases, with 13 bases between. CDR1 is SGHRS and CDR2 is YFSETQ in the germline V gene. The CDR3 has 15 residues. The CDR3, as DNA: TGCGCCAGCAGCTTGCAGCCTGATACACACACTGAAGCTTTCTTT. Residues: CASSLQPDTHTEAFF.

The rearrangement links TRBV20-1 to TRBJ2-1; D unresolved. The CDR3 runs 14 residues. V was cut by 6 bases and J by 6 bases, with 18 bases left in between. The germline CDR1 and CDR2 sequences are DFQATT and SNEGSKA (reference sequence). In DNA, the CDR3 is TGCAGTGCGTCCCCGGGCGGCCACTTCAATGAGCAGTTCTTC. Translating gives CSASPGGHFNEQFF.

The J gene is TRBJ2-6, the V gene TRBV11-2; D may be TRBD2 (6 bases). The CDR3 is 15 residues long. The ends were cut back, 5 bases at V and 2 bases at J, with 10 bases in the middle. CDR1 and CDR2 (germline): SGHAT, FQNNGV. The DNA of the CDR3 is TGTGCCAGCAGCCGACCGGGGGCTGGGGCCAACGTCCTGACTTTC. Translation gives CASSRPGAGANVLTF. The variable domain in full, with the rest retrieved from reference TRBV11-2 and TRBJ2-6, is EAGVAQSPRYKIIEKRQSVAFWCNPISGHATLYWYQQILGQGPKLLIQFQNNGVVDDSQLPKDRFSAERLKGVDSTLKIQPAKLEDSAVYLCASSRPGAGANVLTFGAGSRLTVL.